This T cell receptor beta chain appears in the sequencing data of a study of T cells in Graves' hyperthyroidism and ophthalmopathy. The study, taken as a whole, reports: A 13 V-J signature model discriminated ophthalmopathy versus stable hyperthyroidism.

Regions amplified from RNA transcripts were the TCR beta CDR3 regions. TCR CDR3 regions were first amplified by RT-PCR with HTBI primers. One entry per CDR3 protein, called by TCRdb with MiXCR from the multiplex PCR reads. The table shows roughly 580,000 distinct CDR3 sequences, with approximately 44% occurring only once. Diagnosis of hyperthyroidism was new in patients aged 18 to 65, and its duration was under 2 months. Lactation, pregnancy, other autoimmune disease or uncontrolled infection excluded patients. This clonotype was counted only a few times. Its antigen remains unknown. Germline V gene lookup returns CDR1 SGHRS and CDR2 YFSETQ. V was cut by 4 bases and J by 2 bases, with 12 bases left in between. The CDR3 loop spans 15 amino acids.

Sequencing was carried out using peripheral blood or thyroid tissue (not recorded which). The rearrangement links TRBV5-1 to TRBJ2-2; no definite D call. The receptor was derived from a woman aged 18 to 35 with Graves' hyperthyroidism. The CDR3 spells CASSPSGGNTGELFF. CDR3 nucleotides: TGCGCCAGCAGCCCCAGTGGCGGAAACACCGGGGAGCTGTTTTTT.